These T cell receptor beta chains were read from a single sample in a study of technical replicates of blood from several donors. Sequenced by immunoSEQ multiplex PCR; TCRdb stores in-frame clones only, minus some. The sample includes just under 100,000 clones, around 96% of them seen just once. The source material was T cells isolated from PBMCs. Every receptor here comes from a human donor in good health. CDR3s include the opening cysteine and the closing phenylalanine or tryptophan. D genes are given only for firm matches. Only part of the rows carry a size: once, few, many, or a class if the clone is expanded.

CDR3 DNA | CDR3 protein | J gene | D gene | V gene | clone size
TGTGCCAGCAGGAAGACAGGTGCCTATAGGACTGAAGCTTTCTTT | CASRKTGAYRTEAFF | TRBJ1-1 | . | TRBV28 | few
TGTGCCAGTAGTGTACGACAGGATAACTCCTACGAGCAGTACTTC | CASSVRQDNSYEQYF | TRBJ2-7 | . | TRBV19 | .
TGTGCCAGCATCCAGCGGGGGCAGGCCGACACCATATATTTT | CASIQRGQADTIYF | TRBJ1-3 | . | TRBV7-9 | .
TGTGCCAGCAGTCTAGGGGAACAGGGCTATGGCTACACCTTC | CASSLGEQGYGYTF | TRBJ1-2 | . | TRBV6-1 | .
TGTGCCAGCAGCCAAGTGACTAGCGGGGGCCCCCTCGGAGAGACCCAGTACTTC | CASSQVTSGGPLGETQYF | TRBJ2-5 | TRBD2 | TRBV4-2 | few
TGTGCCAGCAGCCAAAAATCCCCGGGACACGGCTACGAGCAGTACTTC | CASSQKSPGHGYEQYF | TRBJ2-7 | . | TRBV4-2 | once
TGTGCCAGCAGCCCAGTGAACACTGAAGCTTTCTTT | CASSPVNTEAFF | TRBJ1-1 | . | TRBV11-2 | .
TGTGCCAGCAGTGACTACGAGACCCAGTACTTC | CASSDYETQYF | TRBJ2-5 | . | TRBV2 | .
TGTGCCAGCAGTCGGGACAGGATCGGTGAAAAACTGTTTTTT | CASSRDRIGEKLFF | TRBJ1-4 | TRBD1 | TRBV6-5 | .
TGTGCCAGCTCACCAACGGCGGGAGGTACCGGGGAGCTGTTTTTT | CASSPTAGGTGELFF | TRBJ2-2 | TRBD2 | TRBV18 | .
TGTGCCAGCAGCTGGGCGGCGGGAGGGAGCTCCTACAATGAGCAGTTCTTC | CASSWAAGGSSYNEQFF | TRBJ2-1 | TRBD2 | TRBV5-4 | .
TGTGCCAGTATGTGGGGGGAAGAGCAGTACTTC | CASMWGEEQYF | TRBJ2-7 | . | TRBV6-5 | .
TGTGCCAGCAGTGAGCTAGGGACTAGCTGGGGGGGGAGCACAGATACGCAGTATTTT | CASSELGTSWGGSTDTQYF | TRBJ2-3 | TRBD2 | TRBV6-1 | .
TGTGCCAGCAGTGTGAACCCCCTACAGGGACGGCCCTACAATGAGCAGTTCTTC | CASSVNPLQGRPYNEQFF | TRBJ2-1 | . | TRBV27 | .
TGTGCCAGCACGGGGGTAACAGGTTCAAGCAATCAGCCCCAGCATTTT | CASTGVTGSSNQPQHF | TRBJ1-5 | . | TRBV6-6 | .
TGTGCCAGCAGTACCGGGACAGGGTTCAATCAGCCCCAGCATTTT | CASSTGTGFNQPQHF | TRBJ1-5 | TRBD1 | TRBV2 | .
TGCGCCAGTGTTCCCGGGCCTAGCAACTATGGCTACACCTTC | CASVPGPSNYGYTF | TRBJ1-2 | . | TRBV5-1 | .
TGCGCCAGCAACAACAGGGAGGGGGGGGAGACCCAGTACTTC | CASNNREGGETQYF | TRBJ2-5 | . | TRBV4-1 | .
TGCGCCAGCAGCTCAACAACCGGGACTCCAACGAGGAACACTGAAGCTTTCTTT | CASSSTTGTPTRNTEAFF | TRBJ1-1 | . | TRBV5-1 | once
TGTGCCAGCAGCCCGAGGATAGGAGTGCAAGAGACCCAGTACTTC | CASSPRIGVQETQYF | TRBJ2-5 | . | TRBV5-8 | .
TGTGCCAGCCGTAGCGGGGAGCTGTTTTTT | CASRSGELFF | TRBJ2-2 | . | TRBV19 | .
TGTGCCAGCAGCTTAGAATCGCGGGGGTTTTATGGCACTGAAGCTTTCTTT | CASSLESRGFYGTEAFF | TRBJ1-1 | . | TRBV13 | .
TGTGCCAGCAGCTTGTATCCTAGCGGGGGAACCGGGGAGCTGTTTTTT | CASSLYPSGGTGELFF | TRBJ2-2 | TRBD2 | TRBV5-5 | .
TGTGCCAGTCCGGCCGGGTCTTCTTACACAGATACGCAGTATTTT | CASPAGSSYTDTQYF | TRBJ2-3 | . | TRBV6-1 | .
TGTGCCAGCAGCCCTCCGGGAGACACCCCCGGGGAGCTGTTTTTT | CASSPPGDTPGELFF | TRBJ2-2 | . | TRBV7-3 | .
TGTGCCAGCAGCCAAGATGAAGAACTAGCGGGAGGTAAACTCTACAATGAGCAGTTCTTC | CASSQDEELAGGKLYNEQFF | TRBJ2-1 | TRBD2 | TRBV4-2 | .
TGCGCCAGCAGCTTGGGGGCTCTTCCGGGACAAACTAGCACAGATACGCAGTATTTT | CASSLGALPGQTSTDTQYF | TRBJ2-3 | . | TRBV5-1 | .
TGTGCCAGCAGCCTGATCTTAGAATTCCCCTCCACCTTC | CASSLILEFPSTF | TRBJ1-2 | . | TRBV7-6 | .
TGCGCCAGCAGTTCAGGGTCGGGGGGGATTACCTACAATGAGCAGTTCTTC | CASSSGSGGITYNEQFF | TRBJ2-1 | TRBD2 | TRBV5-1 | once
TGTGCCAGCAGTGAAGGGGCGGGAGGGCCGTACGAGCAGTACTTC | CASSEGAGGPYEQYF | TRBJ2-7 | TRBD2 | TRBV2 | .
TGTGCCAGCAGCCATGGACAATCTAATGAAAAACTGTTTTTT | CASSHGQSNEKLFF | TRBJ1-4 | . | TRBV7-9 | .
TGTGCCAGCAGGACGGAGCGGGGGGGGGCCTACGAGCAGTACTTC | CASRTERGGAYEQYF | TRBJ2-7 | TRBD2 | TRBV4-2 | .
TGTGCCAGCAGCTTTTTTTCCGGGGGAGCCCCCTCCTACGAGCAGTACTTC | CASSFFSGGAPSYEQYF | TRBJ2-7 | . | TRBV5-4 | .
TGCGCCAGCAGCCAGCCCGGGAGGGGCAGCGGGTTAGCCAAAAACATTCAGTACTTC | CASSQPGRGSGLAKNIQYF | TRBJ2-4 | TRBD2 | TRBV4-1 | .
TGTGCCAGCTCACCCCCCCGGACAGGGAGAATGAACACTGAAGCTTTCTTT | CASSPPRTGRMNTEAFF | TRBJ1-1 | TRBD1 | TRBV18 | .
TGCGCCAGCAGCTTTGGAGGGGGACTAGCGGGGGAAAGATCCTACGAGCAGTACTTC | CASSFGGGLAGERSYEQYF | TRBJ2-7 | TRBD2 | TRBV5-1 | .
TGTGCCAGCAGGAGGACTAGCGGAAACAATGAGCAGTTCTTC | CASRRTSGNNEQFF | TRBJ2-1 | TRBD2 | TRBV6-5 | .
TGTGCCAGTAGTATTAGCAGCTCCTACGAGCAGTACTTC | CASSISSSYEQYF | TRBJ2-7 | . | TRBV19 | .
TGTGCCAGCAGCCTCATGAGAGGGAATGAGCAGTTCTTC | CASSLMRGNEQFF | TRBJ2-1 | . | TRBV14 | .
TGCAGCGTGACGGACAGGGAGGTCTATGGCTACACCTTC | CSVTDREVYGYTF | TRBJ1-2 | TRBD1 | TRBV29-1 | .
TGTGCCAGCAGCTTAGCCACTGCGGGGGGCAACAATGAGCAGTTCTTC | CASSLATAGGNNEQFF | TRBJ2-1 | TRBD2 | TRBV7-2 | once
TGTGCCAGCAGTGATTCCCATATCGACAGGTTGACTGAAGCTTTCTTT | CASSDSHIDRLTEAFF | TRBJ1-1 | . | TRBV6-4 | .
TGTGCCATCCAGGCACCCTACCAAGAGACCCAGTACTTC | CAIQAPYQETQYF | TRBJ2-5 | . | TRBV10-3 | .
TGTGCCAGCAGCTTACGCGGGAGCTACGAGCAGTACTTC | CASSLRGSYEQYF | TRBJ2-7 | TRBD2 | TRBV7-2 | .
TGTGCCAGCAGTCCCCCAGCGGGAGATATCTACGAGCAGTACTTC | CASSPPAGDIYEQYF | TRBJ2-7 | TRBD2 | TRBV28 | .
TGTGCCAGCAGTGACTCCACTAGCGGGGACAGGGACGAGCAGTACTTC | CASSDSTSGDRDEQYF | TRBJ2-7 | . | TRBV6-4 | once
TGTGCCAGCAGCTTAAATAGGGGGACTAGCATGACCGGGGAGCTGTTTTTT | CASSLNRGTSMTGELFF | TRBJ2-2 | TRBD2 | TRBV7-2 | .